This TCR beta chain was found in a study of blood T cell repertoires in COVID-19. Overall study context: Specimens from acute and convalescent COVID-19 originated in the United States, Italy and Spain. In each case, the material was cDNA or gDNA derived from T cells, B-cell-depleted T cells, or PBMCs.

In the authors' workflow: Amplified reference gene primers provided the basis for estimating nucleated cell counts. The protocol was immunoSEQ multiplex PCR, while the TCRdb copy is restricted to in-frame clones and leaves out a portion. Clone size and V and J calls were adopted from that table, with D and trimming inferred from the DNA. Here the sample spans over 140,000 clones, over 60% being singletons. Trimming took 1 base from V and 3 from J; bases not matched to a gene: 3. Germline CDR1 reads SGHNT; CDR2 reads YENEEA. The CDR3 has 15 amino acids. The rearrangement uses TRBV11-3 and TRBJ2-5, with 9 bases fitting TRBD1. The sequence was obtained from a woman in her 50s with active or convalescent COVID-19. The sequencing input was peripheral blood. CDR3: CASSLAGQGKETQYF. CDR3 nucleotides: TGTGCCAGCAGCTTAGCCGGACAGGGGAAAGAGACCCAGTACTTC.